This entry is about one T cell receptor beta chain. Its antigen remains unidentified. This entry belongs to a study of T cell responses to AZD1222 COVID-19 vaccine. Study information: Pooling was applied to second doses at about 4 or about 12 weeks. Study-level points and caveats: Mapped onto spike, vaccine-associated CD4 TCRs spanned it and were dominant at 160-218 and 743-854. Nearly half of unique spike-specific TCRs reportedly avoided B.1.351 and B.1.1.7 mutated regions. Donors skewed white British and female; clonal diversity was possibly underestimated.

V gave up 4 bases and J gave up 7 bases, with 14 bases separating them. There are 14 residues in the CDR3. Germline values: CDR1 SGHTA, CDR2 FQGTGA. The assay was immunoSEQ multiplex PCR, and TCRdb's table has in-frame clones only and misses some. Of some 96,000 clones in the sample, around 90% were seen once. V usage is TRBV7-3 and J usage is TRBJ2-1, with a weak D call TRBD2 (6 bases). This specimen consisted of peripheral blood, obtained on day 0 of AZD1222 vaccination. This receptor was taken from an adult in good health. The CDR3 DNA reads TGTGCCAGCAGCTCGTCCGGGAGCGGGAATGAGCAGTTCTTC. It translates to CASSSSGSGNEQFF. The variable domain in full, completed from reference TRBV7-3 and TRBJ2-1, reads GAGVSQTPSNKVTEKGKYVELRCDPISGHTALYWYRQSLGQGPEFLIYFQGTGAADDSGLPNDRFFAVRPEGSVSTLKIQRTERGDSAVYLCASSSSGSGNEQFFGPGTRLTVL.